This is a list of T cell receptor beta chains from one sample in a study of control samples from healthy donors and cancer patients. Assay: immunoSEQ multiplex PCR; the TCRdb copy retains only in-frame clones and omits some. This sample yields approximately 190,000 clones, of which approximately 91% are seen a single time; about 2% belongs to the top ten. Sequencing used blood. The source of these receptors is a man aged 25-40 years in good health. Both conserved end residues are part of each CDR3. A D gene is named only where the DNA matches it firmly. Size is stated for part of the rows, as once, few or many counts, or as a class when the clone is expanded.

V: TRBV30; J: TRBJ1-4; length: 15; size: -; D: -; DNA: TGTGCCTGGAGTGTAGGATTGGCAACTAATGAAAAACTGTTTTTT; CDR3: CAWSVGLATNEKLFF
V: TRBV28; J: TRBJ2-6; length: 15; size: -; D: TRBD1; DNA: TGTGCCAGCAGTCACAGGGGGCCAGGGGCCAACGTCCTGACTTTC; CDR3: CASSHRGPGANVLTF
V: TRBV28; J: TRBJ1-6; length: 16; size: -; D: -; DNA: TGTGCCAGCAGTTCTCCAGGGAGCTCCTATAATTCACCCCTCCACTTT; CDR3: CASSSPGSSYNSPLHF
V: TRBV24-1; J: TRBJ2-3; length: 12; size: -; D: -; DNA: TGTGCCACCGACAGAAGGACAGATACGCAGTATTTT; CDR3: CATDRRTDTQYF
V: TRBV11-2; J: TRBJ1-4; length: 16; size: -; D: -; DNA: TGTGCCAGCAGCCCCGACCCGTGGGTAACTAATGAAAAACTGTTTTTT; CDR3: CASSPDPWVTNEKLFF
V: TRBV2; J: TRBJ1-2; length: 15; size: medium-sized; D: -; DNA: TGTGCCAGCAGTGAAGGGCGCGGAGGGACCTATGGCTACACCTTC; CDR3: CASSEGRGGTYGYTF
V: TRBV5-5; J: TRBJ1-4; length: 14; size: -; D: TRBD1; DNA: TGTGCCAGCAGCTTCGGGACAGGGGGCCGAAAACTGTTTTTT; CDR3: CASSFGTGGRKLFF
V: TRBV2; J: TRBJ2-5; length: 13; size: once; D: TRBD1; DNA: TGTGCCAGCAGTGAGGGACAGATAGAGACCCAGTACTTC; CDR3: CASSEGQIETQYF
V: TRBV7-9; J: TRBJ2-7; length: 16; size: -; D: -; DNA: TGTGCCAGCAGCTTACAAGATGGCACACCGGGGTACGAGCAGTACTTC; CDR3: CASSLQDGTPGYEQYF
V: TRBV7-9; J: TRBJ2-6; length: 17; size: -; D: TRBD1; DNA: TGTGCCAGCAGGGAAACAGGGGGCGGATCTGGGGCCAACGTCCTGACTTTC; CDR3: CASRETGGGSGANVLTF
V: TRBV6-5; J: TRBJ1-2; length: 16; size: -; D: -; DNA: TGTGCCAGCAGTTACAGGGCGTCGGGACCTAACTATGGCTACACCTTC; CDR3: CASSYRASGPNYGYTF
V: TRBV2; J: TRBJ1-6; length: 15; size: -; D: -; DNA: TGTGCCAGCAGGGATACTAGCTCCTATAATTCACCCCTCCACTTT; CDR3: CASRDTSSYNSPLHF
V: TRBV5-4; J: TRBJ1-2; length: 14; size: -; D: TRBD1; DNA: TGTGCCAGCAGCCGGGACAGAGATAACTATGGCTACACCTTC; CDR3: CASSRDRDNYGYTF
V: TRBV25-1; J: TRBJ2-7; length: 15; size: -; D: TRBD1; DNA: TGTGCCAGCGGAGACCAGACAGGGCGATCCTACGAGCAGTACTTC; CDR3: CASGDQTGRSYEQYF
V: TRBV18; J: TRBJ1-6; length: 13; size: -; D: TRBD1; DNA: TGTGCCGGCTCTCGGACAGGGAGTTCACCCCTCCACTTT; CDR3: CAGSRTGSSPLHF
V: TRBV11-2; J: TRBJ2-4; length: 16; size: -; D: -; DNA: TGTGCCAGCAGCTTTGGGCCCCAGGGAGACAAAAACATTCAGTACTTC; CDR3: CASSFGPQGDKNIQYF
V: TRBV2; J: TRBJ2-1; length: 14; size: -; D: TRBD1; DNA: TGTGCCAGCGCACGGACAGGAGGCCGCCGAGAGCAGTTCTTC; CDR3: CASARTGGRREQFF
V: TRBV7-6; J: TRBJ2-3; length: 18; size: once; D: TRBD2; DNA: TGTGCCAGCAGCTCTCGGACTAGCGGGGGTCTCCAGACAGATACGCAGTATTTT; CDR3: CASSSRTSGGLQTDTQYF
V: TRBV27; J: TRBJ1-1; length: 13; size: -; D: -; DNA: TGTGCCAGCAGTCCTAATGCGAACACTGAAGCTTTCTTT; CDR3: CASSPNANTEAFF
V: TRBV18; J: TRBJ2-1; length: 13; size: -; D: -; DNA: TGTGCCAGCTCACCAACCTACTACAATGAGCAGTTCTTC; CDR3: CASSPTYYNEQFF
V: TRBV14; J: TRBJ2-1; length: 14; size: -; D: TRBD2; DNA: TGTGCCAGCAGCTTGAGGACTAGCATGAGTGAGCAGTTCTTC; CDR3: CASSLRTSMSEQFF
V: TRBV5-1; J: TRBJ2-7; length: 12; size: -; D: -; DNA: TGCGCCAGCAGACAGAGCTCCTACGAGCAGTACTTC; CDR3: CASRQSSYEQYF
V: TRBV11-3; J: TRBJ2-4; length: 13; size: -; D: -; DNA: TGTGCCAGCAGCTCGACGCCCACAGGGATTCAGTACTTC; CDR3: CASSSTPTGIQYF
V: TRBV24-1; J: TRBJ1-5; length: 15; size: -; D: TRBD1; DNA: TGTGCCACCAGTAGCGGACAGGGTAGCAATCAGCCCCAGCATTTT; CDR3: CATSSGQGSNQPQHF
V: TRBV27; J: TRBJ1-2; length: 15; size: -; D: -; DNA: TGTGCCAGCAGTGTCGACGGGCGACCTAACTATGGCTACACCTTC; CDR3: CASSVDGRPNYGYTF
V: TRBV7-6; J: TRBJ2-6; length: 15; size: -; D: -; DNA: TGTGCCAGCAGCGCAGGGTTCGCTGGGGCCAACGTCCTGACTTTC; CDR3: CASSAGFAGANVLTF
V: TRBV6-5; J: TRBJ2-1; length: 14; size: few; D: TRBD1; DNA: TGTGCCAGCAGTATACAGGGGGCAGCCCCGTTACGGCTCTTC; CDR3: CASSIQGAAPLRLF
V: TRBV24-1; J: TRBJ2-1; length: 14; size: -; D: -; DNA: TGTGCCACCGGCGGTTCGGGCGCGGACAATGAGCAGTTCTTC; CDR3: CATGGSGADNEQFF
V: TRBV27; J: TRBJ1-1; length: 13; size: few; D: TRBD1; DNA: TGTGCCAGCAGTCCAGACAGGGGCTCTGAAGCTTTCTTT; CDR3: CASSPDRGSEAFF
V: TRBV4-1; J: TRBJ2-5; length: 15; size: once; D: -; DNA: TGCGCCAGCAGCCAGGGGGGAGGGGGGCAAGAGACCCAGTACTTC; CDR3: CASSQGGGGQETQYF
V: TRBV2; J: TRBJ1-4; length: 14; size: once; D: TRBD1; DNA: TGTGCCAGCAGTGAAAACAGGGGAGGCGAAAAACTGTTTTTT; CDR3: CASSENRGGEKLFF
V: TRBV6-2/TRBV6-3; J: TRBJ2-1; length: 14; size: -; D: -; DNA: TGTGCCAGCAGCCGGGGTAACTCCTACAATGAGCAGTTCTTC; CDR3: CASSRGNSYNEQFF
V: TRBV18; J: TRBJ1-1; length: 14; size: -; D: -; DNA: TGTGCCAGCTCACCCCAAACAGAGAACACTGAAGCTTTCTTT; CDR3: CASSPQTENTEAFF
V: TRBV5-1; J: TRBJ1-1; length: 15; size: -; D: -; DNA: TGCGCCAGCAGCTTGGATGGACACGAGGGCACTGAAGCTTTCTTT; CDR3: CASSLDGHEGTEAFF
V: TRBV30; J: TRBJ2-3; length: 12; size: -; D: -; DNA: TGTGCCTGGGAACGGGGCACAGATACGCAGTATTTT; CDR3: CAWERGTDTQYF
V: TRBV3-1/TRBV3-2; J: TRBJ1-2; length: 16; size: -; D: -; DNA: TGTGCCAGCAGCCAAGCCTCCGGGGGCAGCGGTGGCGGCTACACCTTC; CDR3: CASSQASGGSGGGYTF
V: TRBV29-1; J: TRBJ2-7; length: 11; size: -; D: TRBD1; DNA: TGCAGCGTTGGGACAGGCTACGAGCAGTACTTC; CDR3: CSVGTGYEQYF
V: TRBV7-2; J: TRBJ2-3; length: 17; size: -; D: -; DNA: TGTGCCAGCAGCTTAGTATTTACCGGGGATACAGGAGATACGCAGTATTTT; CDR3: CASSLVFTGDTGDTQYF
V: TRBV19; J: TRBJ2-5; length: 15; size: -; D: -; DNA: TGTGCCAGTAGTGGGGAGGGGGTACGCTGGGGGACCCAGTACTTC; CDR3: CASSGEGVRWGTQYF
V: TRBV5-1; J: TRBJ2-1; length: 15; size: -; D: -; DNA: TGCGCCAGCAGCCAGGTGCCAGAATCTTACAATGAGCAGTTCTTC; CDR3: CASSQVPESYNEQFF
V: TRBV5-5; J: TRBJ2-1; length: 14; size: -; D: TRBD2; DNA: TGTGCCAGCAGCCCCGGGACTAGCGGCGGTGAGCAGTTCTTC; CDR3: CASSPGTSGGEQFF
V: TRBV2; J: TRBJ1-2; length: 13; size: -; D: -; DNA: TGTGCCAGCAGTGAACAGGGCATCCGCGGCTACACCTTC; CDR3: CASSEQGIRGYTF
V: TRBV6-5; J: TRBJ1-5; length: 13; size: -; D: -; DNA: TGTGCCAGCAGGCAGGGTAGCAATCAGCCCCAGCATTTT; CDR3: CASRQGSNQPQHF
V: TRBV5-6; J: TRBJ2-3; length: 14; size: -; D: -; DNA: TGTGCCAGCAGCAGAGACAGATTCACAGATACGCAGTATTTT; CDR3: CASSRDRFTDTQYF
V: TRBV21-1; J: TRBJ1-5; length: 16; size: once; D: -; DNA: TGTGCCAGCAGCCGCCGTGGAGGACACGGGAATCAGCCCCAGCATTTT; CDR3: CASSRRGGHGNQPQHF
V: TRBV5-4; J: TRBJ1-2; length: 13; size: -; D: TRBD1; DNA: TGTGCCAGCAGCCCGAAGGACAGGGTTGGCTACACCTTC; CDR3: CASSPKDRVGYTF
V: TRBV10-1; J: TRBJ1-5; length: 18; size: -; D: TRBD1; DNA: TGCGCCAGCAGTGAGTCCGACAGGGCGACGGGTAGCAATCAGCCCCAGCATTTT; CDR3: CASSESDRATGSNQPQHF
V: TRBV18; J: TRBJ1-1; length: 15; size: -; D: -; DNA: TGTGCCAGCTCACCACCGATGGGGCAGAACACTGAAGCTTTCTTT; CDR3: CASSPPMGQNTEAFF
V: TRBV19; J: TRBJ1-6; length: 14; size: once; D: -; DNA: TGTGCCAGTAGTATCGACGCAGGGAATTCACCCCTCCACTTT; CDR3: CASSIDAGNSPLHF
V: TRBV11-3; J: TRBJ2-1; length: 15; size: -; D: TRBD2; DNA: TGTGCCAGCAGCTTAGGGACTAGCGGACTCAATGAGCAGTTCTTC; CDR3: CASSLGTSGLNEQFF
V: TRBV5-1; J: TRBJ1-1; length: 13; size: -; D: -; DNA: TGCGCCAGCAGCCCCAGGGGGAACACTGAAGCTTTCTTT; CDR3: CASSPRGNTEAFF
V: TRBV21-1; J: TRBJ1-5; length: 17; size: -; D: -; DNA: TGTGCCAGCAGCAAAGGGGAGACAGCAAATAGCAATCAGCCCCAGCATTTT; CDR3: CASSKGETANSNQPQHF
V: TRBV28; J: TRBJ1-3; length: 17; size: -; D: -; DNA: TGTGCCAGCAGCCCTGGGTGGGGGGCCCCCCCTGGAAACACCATATATTTT; CDR3: CASSPGWGAPPGNTIYF
V: TRBV6-5; J: TRBJ1-1; length: 11; size: -; D: -; DNA: TGTGCCAGCGTACAGAACACTGAAGCTTTCTTT; CDR3: CASVQNTEAFF